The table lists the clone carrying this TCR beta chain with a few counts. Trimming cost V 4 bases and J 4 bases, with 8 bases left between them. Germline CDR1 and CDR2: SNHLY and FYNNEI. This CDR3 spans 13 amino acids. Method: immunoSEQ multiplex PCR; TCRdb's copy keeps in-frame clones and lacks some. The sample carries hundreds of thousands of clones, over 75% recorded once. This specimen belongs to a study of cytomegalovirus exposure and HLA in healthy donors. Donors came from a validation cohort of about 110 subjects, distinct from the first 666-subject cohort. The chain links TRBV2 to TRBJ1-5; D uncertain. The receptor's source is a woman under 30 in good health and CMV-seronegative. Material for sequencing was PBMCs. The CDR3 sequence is CASSGGGNQPQHF. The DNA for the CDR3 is TGTGCCAGCAGTGGTGGCGGGAATCAGCCCCAGCATTTT.